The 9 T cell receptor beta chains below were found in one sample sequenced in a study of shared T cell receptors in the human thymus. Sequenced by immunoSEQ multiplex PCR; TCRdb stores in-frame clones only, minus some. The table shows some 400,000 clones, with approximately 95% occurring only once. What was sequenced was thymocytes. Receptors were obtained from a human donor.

The CDR3, as DNA: TGTGCCAGCAGCCAGGTAGCGGGAGGGCCCTGGGGCAACACCGGGGAGCTGTTTTTT. Protein sequence: CASSQVAGGPWGNTGELFF. The chain carries TRBV14 and TRBJ2-2; the match to TRBD2 covers 11 bases. V lost 3 bases and J lost 2; bases outside the gene matches: 11. There are 19 residues in the CDR3. Per germline, CDR1 SGHDN and CDR2 FVKESK.

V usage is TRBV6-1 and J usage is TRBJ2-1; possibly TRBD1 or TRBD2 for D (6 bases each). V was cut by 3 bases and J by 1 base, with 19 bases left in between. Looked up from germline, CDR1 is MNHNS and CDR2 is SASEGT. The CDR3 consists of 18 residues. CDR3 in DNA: TGTGCCAGCAGTGATGGGGGCTCAGGGGACTTATCCTACAATGAGCAGTTCTTC. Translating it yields CASSDGGSGDLSYNEQFF.

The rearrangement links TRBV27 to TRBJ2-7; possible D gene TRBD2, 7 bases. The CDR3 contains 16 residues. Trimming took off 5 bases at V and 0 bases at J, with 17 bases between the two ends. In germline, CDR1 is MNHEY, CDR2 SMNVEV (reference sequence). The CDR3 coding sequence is TGTGCCAGCAGTCCTCGGCTAGCGGACAGCTCCTACGAGCAGTACTTC. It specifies CASSPRLADSSYEQYF.

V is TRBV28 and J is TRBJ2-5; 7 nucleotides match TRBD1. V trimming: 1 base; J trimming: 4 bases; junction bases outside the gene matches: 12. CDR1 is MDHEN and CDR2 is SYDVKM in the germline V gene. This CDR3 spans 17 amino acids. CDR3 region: CASSLYLLDRALETQYF. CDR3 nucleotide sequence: TGTGCCAGCAGTTTATATCTCCTAGACAGGGCCTTAGAGACCCAGTACTTC.

The CDR3 loop reads CASSDRDREGDQPQHF. CDR3 nucleotide sequence: TGTGCCAGCTCAGACCGGGACAGGGAAGGGGATCAGCCCCAGCATTTT. This rearrangement joins TRBV18 to TRBJ1-5; the match to TRBD1 covers 9 bases. CDR3 length equals 16 residues. In germline, CDR1 is KGHSH, CDR2 LQKENI. Trimming took 5 bases from V and 5 from J; bases not matched to a gene: 10.

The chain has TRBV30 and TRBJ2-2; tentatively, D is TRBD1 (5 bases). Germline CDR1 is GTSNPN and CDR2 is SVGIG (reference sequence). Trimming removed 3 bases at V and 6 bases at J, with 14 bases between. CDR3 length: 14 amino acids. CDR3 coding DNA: TGTGCCTGGAGGTCCTCCCAGGGTGCCGGGGAGCTGTTTTTT. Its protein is CAWRSSQGAGELFF.

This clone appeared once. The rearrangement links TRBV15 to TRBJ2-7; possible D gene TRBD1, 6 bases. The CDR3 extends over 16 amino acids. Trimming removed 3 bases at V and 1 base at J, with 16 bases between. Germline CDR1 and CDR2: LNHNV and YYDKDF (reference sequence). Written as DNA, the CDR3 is TGTGCCACCAGCAGGGAAGGACAGCTCGATTCCTACGAGCAGTACTTC. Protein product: CATSREGQLDSYEQYF.

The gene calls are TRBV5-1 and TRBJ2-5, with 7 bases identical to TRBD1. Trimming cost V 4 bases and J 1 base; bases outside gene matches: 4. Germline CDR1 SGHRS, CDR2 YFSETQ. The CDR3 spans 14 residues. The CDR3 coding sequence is TGCGCCAGCAGCCCCGGGACAGCCCAAGAGACCCAGTACTTC. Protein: CASSPGTAQETQYF. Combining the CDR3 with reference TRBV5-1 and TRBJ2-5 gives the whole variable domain KAGVTQTPRYLIKTRGQQVTLSCSPISGHRSVSWYQQTPGQGLQFLFEYFSETQRNKGNFPGRFSGRQFSNSRSEMNVSTLELGDSALYLCASSPGTAQETQYFGPGTRLLVL.

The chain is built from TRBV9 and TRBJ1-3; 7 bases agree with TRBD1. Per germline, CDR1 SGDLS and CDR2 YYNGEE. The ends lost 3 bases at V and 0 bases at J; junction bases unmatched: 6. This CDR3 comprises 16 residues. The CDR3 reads CASSGEGDSSGNTIYF. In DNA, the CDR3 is TGTGCCAGCAGCGGGGAGGGGGACAGCTCTGGAAACACCATATATTTT.